The source of this T cell receptor beta chain is a study of blood T cell repertoires in COVID-19. The wider study: T cells, B-cell-depleted T cells, or PBMCs supplied cDNA or gDNA.

Shortly before study entry, within 2 weeks, exposed participants had met a COVID-19 case. Trimming stripped 7 bases from V and 6 bases from J, with 16 bases between. Germline V lookup: CDR1 MNHEY, CDR2 SMNVEV (reference sequence). The CDR3 is 14 amino acids. As processed by the authors: From reference gene primer amplification, estimates of nucleated cell counts were derived. Assay: immunoSEQ multiplex PCR; the TCRdb copy retains only in-frame clones and omits some. V, J and clone size derive from that table, while D and trimming were established from the DNA sequence. Of approximately 380,000 clones in the sample, more than 85% are singletons; the top ten hold 0.7% to 0.95%.

Sequenced sample: PBMCs or T cells enriched from blood (not recorded which). This sequence joins TRBV27 and TRBJ1-5; D gene ambiguous. This sequence originates from a woman in her thirties or forties who had been exposed to COVID-19. CDR3: CASNQFEGSQPQHF. In nucleotides, the CDR3 is TGTGCCAGCAACCAATTTGAAGGGAGTCAGCCCCAGCATTTT.